The 24 T cell receptor beta chains below all came from one sample that was sequenced in a study of neurological immune-mediated disorders. Documented time point: technical triplicate 3. Each CDR3 protein gets one entry after TCRdb re-called the 5' RACE reads with MiXCR. Among some 48,000 distinct CDR3 sequences listed, about a fifth were seen once. Material: PBMCs. The receptors were gathered from a man aged 60-69 years with HTLV-1-associated myelopathy (HAM/TSP).

This clonotype was seen a few times. This sequence joins TRBV7-2 and TRBJ2-7; 8 nucleotides agree with TRBD1. Germline lookup yields CDR1 SGHTA and CDR2 FQGNSA. The CDR3 covers 14 residues. J was trimmed by 2 bases and V by 4 bases; bases with no gene match: 4. The CDR3 region has the DNA TGTGCCAGCAGCTCTGGACAGGGCCCCTACGAGCAGTACTTC. Its translation: CASSSGQGPYEQYF. Combining the CDR3 with reference TRBV7-2 and TRBJ2-7 gives the whole variable domain GAGVSQSPSNKVTEKGKDVELRCDPISGHTALYWYRQSLGQGLEFLIYFQGNSAPDKSGLPSDRFSAERTGGSVSTLTIQRTQQEDSAVYLCASSSGQGPYEQYFGPGTRLTVT.

Ten or more counts support this clonotype. The CDR3 DNA reads TGCAGTGCTAGATCAGCGGGAGGGGGGCAGACGCAGTATTTT. It encodes CSARSAGGGQTQYF. The chain recombines TRBV20-1 with TRBJ2-3; 10 bases are shared with TRBD2. This CDR3 spans 14 amino acids. CDR1 is DFQATT, CDR2 SNEGSKA, per germline (reference sequence). The J segment lost 9 bases and the V segment lost 2 bases, leaving 8 bases of the junction unmatched.

This clonotype occurred many times. V is TRBV20-1 and J is TRBJ2-1, with D hard to call. The length of the CDR3 is 13 residues. Trimming left V 0 bases short and J 15 bases short, with 18 bases between. Germline lookup yields CDR1 DFQATT and CDR2 SNEGSKA (reference sequence). The CDR3 DNA follows: TGCAGTGCTAGAGAAAAGCCTTCGCGTTCTGGGTTCTTC. This translates into CSAREKPSRSGFF.

This clonotype came up a few times. The V and J genes are TRBV21-1 and TRBJ1-1. TRBV21-1 is annotated as a pseudogene. The CDR3 extends over 17 amino acids. The CDR3 here is CASSLPVEGRGWTEAFF. The CDR3 nucleotides are TGTGCCAGCAGCCTACCTGTGGAGGGCAGGGGATGGACTGAAGCTTTCTTT.

The rearrangement links TRBV20-1 to TRBJ2-7; TRBD1 aligns across 8 bases. Per germline, CDR1 DFQATT and CDR2 SNEGSKA (reference sequence). The CDR3 consists of 15 residues. With V trimmed by 4 bases and J by 6 bases, 14 bases remained unmatched. Here the CDR3 DNA reads TGCAGTGCTACTAACATAGGACAGGGCGACGGCGAGCAGTACTTC. Translating it yields CSATNIGQGDGEQYF.

This sequence joins TRBV20-1 and TRBJ2-3, with 8 bases identical to TRBD2. The CDR3 spans 18 residues. V was clipped by 7 bases and J by 1 base; unmatched bases: 19. Germline loops: CDR1 DFQATT, CDR2 SNEGSKA (reference sequence). CDR3 DNA sequence: TGCAGTGTTAGTTCCCATCAGCTAAGCGGGAGCGGCACAGATACGCAGTATTTT. Its protein product is CSVSSHQLSGSGTDTQYF.

The sample holds many counts of this clonotype. V usage is TRBV5-1 and J usage is TRBJ1-4; 7 nucleotides match TRBD1. Losses at the gene ends were 4 bases for V and 4 bases for J; bases not matched to a gene: 4. Germline V gene data show CDR1 as SGHRS and CDR2 as YFSETQ. The CDR3 is 14 residues long. This CDR3 reads CASSQGGVNEKLFF. CDR3 DNA sequence: TGCGCCAGCAGCCAGGGGGGTGTTAATGAAAAACTGTTTTTT.

This clonotype was seen at least ten times. DNA of the CDR3: TGTGCCAGCAGGGAGGAAGAGACCCAGTACTTC. This sequence encodes CASREEETQYF. J is TRBJ2-5 and V is TRBV2, with a tentative D call TRBD2 (5 bases). Trimming pared 6 bases from V and 3 bases from J, leaving 5 bases between. The CDR3 contains 11 residues. Germline V lookup: CDR1 SNHLY, CDR2 FYNNEI.

This clonotype appeared many times. CDR3: CASAGNQPQHF. In nucleotides, the CDR3 is TGTGCCAGCGCAGGCAATCAGCCCCAGCATTTT. The chain links TRBV28 to TRBJ1-5; unclear D gene. This CDR3 has 11 amino acids. In germline, CDR1 is MDHEN, CDR2 SYDVKM. V was pared by 8 bases and J by 2 bases, with 4 bases between.

The rearrangement links TRBV10-2 to TRBJ2-5, with D possibly matching TRBD2 (5 bases). Trimming cost V 6 bases and J 4 bases, with 18 bases left between them. This CDR3 region has 15 residues. Germline assignment: CDR1 WSHSY and CDR2 SAAADI. CDR3 nucleotides: TGCGCCAGCAGGCGGGCTTGGAAGGAGGCAGAGACCCAGTACTTC. Translation gives CASRRAWKEAETQYF.

This clonotype was found many times. The gene calls are TRBV6-6 and TRBJ2-1; D uncertain. The CDR3 consists of 12 residues. The V end lost 10 bases, the J end lost 0 bases, and 7 bases lay between the germline ends. Germline V gene sequence: CDR1 MNHNY, CDR2 SVGAGI (reference sequence). CDR3 bases: TGTGCCACCACCAGCTCCTACAATGAGCAGTTCTTC. It encodes CATTSSYNEQFF.

In its sample, this clonotype was seen many times. V and J are TRBV4-2 and TRBJ2-3; the D call may be TRBD1 or TRBD2 (5 bases each). Per germline, CDR1 LGHNA and CDR2 YNFKEQ. V lost 1 base and J lost 5, with 13 bases in between. The CDR3 is 15 residues long. The CDR3 protein is CASSQGGKEGDTQYF. CDR3 coding DNA: TGTGCCAGCAGCCAAGGGGGGAAAGAGGGAGATACGCAGTATTTT.

The sample holds many counts of this clonotype. The chain combines TRBV20-1 with TRBJ2-3; D gene unclear. The CDR3 has 14 amino acids. Trimming pared 0 bases from V and 1 base from J, leaving 8 bases between. The germline V gene encodes CDR1 DFQATT and CDR2 SNEGSKA (reference sequence). CDR3 DNA sequence: TGCAGTGCTAGAGATAAACTACGCACAGATACGCAGTATTTT. Its protein product is CSARDKLRTDTQYF.

This clonotype appeared many times. The chain links TRBV7-9 to TRBJ2-1, with D possibly being TRBD2 (5 bases). Germline CDR1 SEHNR, CDR2 FQNEAQ (reference sequence). This CDR3 comprises 12 residues. Between the trimmed V and J ends, which lost 7 bases and 7 bases, there was a span of 11 bases. CDR3 bases: TGTGCCAGCAATGGACTCGATAATGAGCAGTTCTTC. It codes for CASNGLDNEQFF. The full variable domain, its missing parts supplied by reference TRBV7-9 and TRBJ2-1, is DTGVSQNPRHKITKRGQNVTFRCDPISEHNRLYWYRQTLGQGPEFLTYFQNEAQLEKSRLLSDRFSAERPKGSFSTLEIQRTEQGDSAMYLCASNGLDNEQFFGPGTRLTVL.

This clonotype has a count of ten or more. The V and J genes are TRBV20-1 and TRBJ2-1; 13 bases are a match to TRBD2. J was trimmed by 2 bases and V by 5 bases; bases with no gene match: 6. The CDR3 contains 16 residues. Germline V gene sequence: CDR1 DFQATT, CDR2 SNEGSKA (reference sequence). The CDR3 region is CSARPGLAGTYNEQFF. The CDR3 DNA reads TGCAGTGCTCGCCCGGGACTAGCGGGAACCTACAATGAGCAGTTCTTC.

This clonotype was picked up many times. This chain joins TRBV12-3 or TRBV12-4 and TRBJ2-7; D gene unclear. Trimming removed 3 bases from V and 1 base from J, with 13 bases in between. The CDR3 length is 15 residues. The CDR3 DNA reads as TGTGCCAGCAGTTTCGGCGCTCCAAGGTCCTACGAGCAGTACTTC. Protein: CASSFGAPRSYEQYF.

The sample holds many counts of this clonotype. The gene calls are TRBV28 and TRBJ2-7; the match to TRBD1 covers 7 bases. Per germline, CDR1 MDHEN and CDR2 SYDVKM. The ends lost 7 bases at V and 3 bases at J; junction bases unmatched: 6. The CDR3 is 13 residues long. DNA of the CDR3: TGTGCCAGCACGTCAAGGGACAGCTACGAGCAGTACTTC. Encoded protein: CASTSRDSYEQYF. The variable domain in full, completed from reference TRBV28 and TRBJ2-7, reads DVKVTQSSRYLVKRTGEKVFLECVQDMDHENMFWYRQDPGLGLRLIYFSYDVKMKEKGDIPEGYSVSREKKERFSLILESASTNQTSMYLCASTSRDSYEQYFGPGTRLTVT.

Ten or more counts support this clonotype. V gene TRBV7-3 combines with J gene TRBJ2-1; 8 bases are a match to TRBD2. The J segment lost 5 bases and the V segment lost 0 bases, leaving 9 bases of the junction unmatched. The CDR3 is made up of 17 amino acids. Germline V gene lookup returns CDR1 SGHTA and CDR2 FQGTGA. The CDR3 sequence: CASSLTRGLGNDNEQFF. CDR3 DNA sequence: TGTGCCAGCAGCTTAACGCGGGGACTAGGAAATGACAATGAGCAGTTCTTC.

This clonotype came up many times. The rearrangement joins TRBV5-1 to TRBJ2-2; 8 bases match TRBD1. Germline lookup yields CDR1 SGHRS and CDR2 YFSETQ. Germline trimming cut 4 bases from V and 1 base from J; bases unmatched to any gene: 3. The CDR3 totals 15 residues. In DNA, the CDR3 is TGCGCCAGCAGCGTCGGGACAGGGAACACCGGGGAGCTGTTTTTT. Its protein is CASSVGTGNTGELFF.

This clonotype is deemed medium-sized. The chain carries TRBV20-1 and TRBJ2-2, with D unclear. The CDR3 contains 12 residues. V was shortened by 0 bases and J by 3 bases, with 2 bases between the two germline ends. The germline V gene encodes CDR1 DFQATT and CDR2 SNEGSKA (reference sequence). Here the CDR3 DNA reads TGCAGTGCTAGAGATCACACCGGGGAGCTGTTTTTT. It yields the protein CSARDHTGELFF.

This clonotype was counted at least ten times. The CDR3 region is CASSRLAGTYNEQFF. CDR3 DNA sequence: TGTGCCAGCAGTCGACTAGCGGGGACCTACAATGAGCAGTTCTTC. The V and J genes are TRBV7-2 and TRBJ2-1, with 11 positions matching TRBD2. The CDR3 consists of 15 residues. Germline V gene sequence: CDR1 SGHTA, CDR2 FQGNSA. Trimming at V came to 6 bases and at J to 2 bases, leaving 3 bases not matched to a gene. Full variable domain (rest looked up from reference TRBV7-2 and TRBJ2-1): GAGVSQSPSNKVTEKGKDVELRCDPISGHTALYWYRQSLGQGLEFLIYFQGNSAPDKSGLPSDRFSAERTGGSVSTLTIQRTQQEDSAVYLCASSRLAGTYNEQFFGPGTRLTVL.

This clonotype was found many times. CDR3 nucleotides: TGTGCCAGCACCGGGGTCGGGACTTTCAGCTCCTACGAGCAGTACTTC. Amino acids: CASTGVGTFSSYEQYF. The chain carries TRBV6-2 or TRBV6-3 and TRBJ2-7; tentatively, D is TRBD2 (6 bases). The germline V gene has CDR1 MNHEY and CDR2 SVGEGT. Trimming left V 7 bases short and J 0 bases short, with 19 bases between. This CDR3 is 16 amino acids long.

This clonotype has a count of ten or more. The rearrangement joins TRBV29-1 to TRBJ2-1; D tentatively reads TRBD1 or TRBD2 (5 bases each). This CDR3 has 14 residues. The V end lost 4 bases, the J end lost 3 bases, and 13 bases lay between the germline ends. Germline-derived CDR1 and CDR2 are SQVTM and ANQGSEA. The CDR3 region is CSVALGTDYNEQFF. The CDR3 nucleotides are TGCAGCGTTGCTCTTGGGACCGACTACAATGAGCAGTTCTTC.

This clonotype has at least ten counts. J is TRBJ2-1 and V is TRBV7-6; D gene uncertain. CDR1 and CDR2 (germline): SGHVS, FNYEAQ. V was pared by 5 bases and J by 6 bases, with 14 bases between. This CDR3 has 14 residues. CDR3 loop: CASSLDPNVNEQFF. The CDR3 DNA sequence: TGTGCCAGCAGCCTAGACCCCAACGTCAATGAGCAGTTCTTC.